These 15 T cell receptor beta chains were sequenced from one sample in a study of human T cells and chemical hapten exposure (dated by TCRdb to the early 2020s). Explained via the paper, the time point label denotes: healthy volunteer bleed at 2 weeks. Total RNA was extracted from unfractionated whole blood that had been collected in Tempus Blood RNA tubes. Library construction relied on RACE. This sample was sequenced with a NextSeq 500. TCRdb trimmed public reads at Q25 via fastp, called clones via MiXCR and kept in-frame beta chains. Duplicate CDR3 protein sequences are folded into a single record with the most common DNA and genes. The sample includes 50,000 or so distinct CDR3 sequences, with 3.5% to 5% observed a single time. Clones ranked in the top ten supply around 5.5% of the sample. The sample was whole blood. Receptors originate from a human donor in good health. Some clones in this sample may be carry-over from other donors' samples.

This clonotype was detected a few times. V and J are TRBV27 and TRBJ1-4; D is ambiguous. Germline loops: CDR1 MNHEY, CDR2 SMNVEV (reference sequence). The CDR3 is 14 amino acids. Trimming shortened V by 3 bases and J by 2 bases, and 7 bases separated the two germline ends. The CDR3 is CASSFSGTNEKLFF. CDR3 in DNA: TGTGCCAGCAGTTTTTCGGGGACTAATGAAAAACTGTTTTTT.

This clonotype was found many times. V is TRBV4-1 and J is TRBJ2-4, with D tentatively TRBD2 (6 bases). The germline V and J ends were trimmed by 0 bases and 5 bases, with 11 bases remaining between them. Germline CDR1 reads MGHRA; CDR2 reads YSYEKL. The CDR3 totals 15 residues. The DNA for the CDR3 is TGCGCCAGCAGCCAAGATTTAGGGACTCAAAACATTCAGTACTTC. This gives the protein CASSQDLGTQNIQYF.

This clonotype was counted many times. This sequence joins TRBV6-5 and TRBJ2-3, with TRBD1 matching over 8 bases. V shed 4 bases and J 0 bases; nucleotides not matched to a gene: 6. The CDR3 extends over 16 amino acids. From germline, CDR1 is MNHEY and CDR2 SVGAGI. The CDR3 sequence is CASSWTGTSSTDTQYF. CDR3 DNA sequence: TGTGCCAGCAGTTGGACAGGGACTTCTAGCACAGATACGCAGTATTTT.

This clonotype was recorded many times. The genes are TRBV28 and TRBJ1-4, with a possible D match to TRBD1 (5 bases). The CDR3 is made up of 12 amino acids. V dropped 11 bases and J dropped 3 bases, with 10 bases sitting between them. CDR1 is MDHEN and CDR2 is SYDVKM in the germline V gene. This CDR3 reads CADSGSNEKLFF. CDR3 nucleotides: TGTGCCGACAGCGGATCTAATGAAAAACTGTTTTTT.

This clonotype occurred many times. The rearrangement links TRBV25-1 to TRBJ1-2; no clear D. The germline V gene encodes CDR1 MGHDK and CDR2 SYGVNS. The CDR3 spans 15 residues. Trimming cost V 3 bases and J 6 bases, with 17 bases left between them. The CDR3 loop is CASSDPGRGKDGYTF. The CDR3 bases are TGTGCCAGCAGTGACCCCGGCCGAGGCAAGGATGGCTACACCTTC.

There are many counts of this clonotype. The chain combines TRBV10-3 with TRBJ1-2, with D unclear. Germline V gene lookup returns CDR1 ENHRY and CDR2 SYGVKD. V shed 3 bases and J shed 4 bases, with 12 bases lying between them. This CDR3 has 14 residues. CDR3 sequence reads: CAISDTDLGYGYTF. The DNA for the CDR3 is TGTGCCATCAGTGACACCGACTTAGGCTATGGCTACACCTTC.

This clonotype was seen ten or more times. The rearrangement joins TRBV3-1 to TRBJ2-3; a possible D gene is TRBD2 (5 bases). The CDR3 totals 18 residues. The germline V gene has CDR1 LGHDT and CDR2 YNNKEL (reference sequence). V was cut by 2 bases and J by 3 bases, with 21 bases left in between. CDR3 in DNA: TGTGCCAGCAGCCAATTTATCCGGGATGAGGGTAAGACAGATACGCAGTATTTT. Translated, it gives CASSQFIRDEGKTDTQYF.

This clonotype was seen a handful of times. The chain carries TRBV10-3 and TRBJ2-6; TRBD1 matches 8 bases. The CDR3 contains 20 residues. V lost 7 bases, J lost 0 bases, and 17 bases stayed unmatched. CDR1 ENHRY and CDR2 SYGVKD come from the germline V gene. The CDR3 is CAIKSDRGRADFSGANVLTF. The CDR3, as DNA: TGTGCCATCAAGTCTGACAGGGGCCGGGCCGACTTCTCTGGGGCCAACGTCCTGACTTTC.

This clonotype was picked up many times. The chain uses TRBV20-1 and TRBJ1-2, with 8 bases lining up with TRBD1. The CDR3 spans 14 residues. V trimming: 3 bases; J trimming: 2 bases; junction bases outside the gene matches: 5. Germline V gene sequence: CDR1 DFQATT, CDR2 SNEGSKA (reference sequence). The CDR3 coding sequence is TGCAGTGCTAGCTTTGGACAGGGAAACTATGGCTACACCTTC. Translation: CSASFGQGNYGYTF.

This clonotype occurred a few times. The chain joins TRBV20-1 to TRBJ1-2; a weak D match, TRBD1 (6 bases). The germline CDR1 and CDR2 sequences are DFQATT and SNEGSKA (reference sequence). The CDR3 length is 15 residues. The V end was cut by 2 bases, the J end by 5 bases, with 18 bases between. The DNA of the CDR3 is TGCAGTGCTAGATCTGACGGGCAGGGGCCATATGGCTACACCTTC. Its protein is CSARSDGQGPYGYTF.

The CDR3 DNA sequence: TGTGCCAGTCTATCAGTGACAGGATCCTACGAGCAGTACTTC. This gives the protein CASLSVTGSYEQYF. V is TRBV5-5 and J is TRBJ2-7, with D maybe TRBD1 (6 bases). Germline-derived CDR1 and CDR2 are SGHKS and YYEKEE (reference sequence). Trimming left V 8 bases short and J 1 base short, with 16 bases between. This CDR3 is built from 14 residues.

This clonotype was observed at least ten times. Here the CDR3 reads CSAREKAHTQYF. The CDR3 region has the DNA TGCAGTGCTAGAGAAAAGGCGCATACGCAGTATTTT. The V call is TRBV20-1, the J call TRBJ2-3; the D is unclear. V lost 0 bases and J lost 7, with 8 bases in between. The CDR3 extends over 12 amino acids. Germline V gene sequence: CDR1 DFQATT, CDR2 SNEGSKA (reference sequence).

V and J are TRBV28 and TRBJ2-7; no firm D call. CDR1 and CDR2 from the germline V gene are MDHEN and SYDVKM. This CDR3 comprises 10 residues. V lost 5 bases and J lost 7, with 6 bases in between. The CDR3, as DNA: TGTGCCAGCAGTACCGTAGAGCAGTACTTC. It translates to CASSTVEQYF.

This clonotype was detected only a few times. The gene calls are TRBV5-1 and TRBJ2-7; TRBD1 matches at 9 bases. The germline V gene encodes CDR1 SGHRS and CDR2 YFSETQ. Trimming removed 4 bases from V and 3 bases from J; junction bases left unmatched: 14. This CDR3 region has 17 residues. This CDR3 is CASSGPNRTGDIYEQYF. CDR3 bases: TGCGCCAGCAGCGGGCCGAATCGGACAGGGGATATCTACGAGCAGTACTTC.

There are many counts of this clonotype. This chain links TRBV6-6 with TRBJ1-4, with TRBD1 matching 7 bases. CDR1 is MNHNY, CDR2 SVGAGI, per germline (reference sequence). This CDR3 comprises 14 residues. V trimming: 2 bases; J trimming: 6 bases; junction bases outside the gene matches: 3. The CDR3 loop reads CASSYGTADEKLFF. The CDR3 DNA follows: TGTGCCAGCAGTTACGGGACAGCCGATGAAAAACTGTTTTTT.